The rows below give T cell receptor beta chains drawn from one sample of a study of OX40 agonist ivuxolimab in advanced cancers. Some clones are missing from TCRdb's copy, which holds only in-frame ones; the method was immunoSEQ multiplex PCR. The sample has 65,000 to 75,000 clones; around nine tenths are singletons. Sequencing was performed on CD4+ or CD8+ T cells sorted from blood, taken in a trial of the OX40 agonist ivuxolimab. These receptors all come from an adult with an advanced solid tumor such as melanoma, head and neck, liver or kidney cancer. The CDR3 runs from the conserved cysteine through the conserved F or W. The size entry is marked missing in some rows and otherwise reads once, few, many or a size class.

. | TRBJ1-1 | TRBV6-1 | CASTRGWNLNTEAFF
. | TRBJ1-5 | TRBV6-1 | CASRETLGGQPQHF
. | TRBJ2-3 | TRBV9 | CASSVGSLAGLDTQYF
. | TRBJ2-5 | TRBV18 | CASSPGQGAETQYF
. | TRBJ2-2 | TRBV19 | CASSIFGRNTGELFF
. | TRBJ1-1 | TRBV7-2 | CASSLEEGTEAFF
few | TRBJ2-2 | TRBV5-6 | CASSSLFERESPGELFF
. | TRBJ1-1 | TRBV7-2 | CASSLSGQSGTEAFF
. | TRBJ2-7 | TRBV28 | CASSLGAFYEQYF
once | TRBJ1-3 | TRBV5-1 | CASSPTAGSGNTIYF
. | TRBJ2-7 | TRBV6-6 | CASSRDTLGEQYF
few | TRBJ2-2 | TRBV30 | CAWSVSLAGTGELFF
once | TRBJ2-5 | TRBV5-6 | CASSLSGETQYF